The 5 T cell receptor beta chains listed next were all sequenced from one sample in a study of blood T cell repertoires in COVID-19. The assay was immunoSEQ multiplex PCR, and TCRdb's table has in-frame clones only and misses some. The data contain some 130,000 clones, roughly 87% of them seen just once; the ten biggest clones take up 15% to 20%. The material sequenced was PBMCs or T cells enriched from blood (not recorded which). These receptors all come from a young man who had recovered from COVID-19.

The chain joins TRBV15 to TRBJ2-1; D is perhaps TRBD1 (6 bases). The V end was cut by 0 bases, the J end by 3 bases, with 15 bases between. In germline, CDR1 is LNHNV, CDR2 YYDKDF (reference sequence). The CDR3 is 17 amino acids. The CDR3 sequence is CATSRDPDRRFYNEQFF. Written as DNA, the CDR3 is TGTGCCACCAGCAGAGATCCAGACAGGCGTTTCTACAATGAGCAGTTCTTC.

The CDR3 here is CASSQDGGLAFYNEQFF. CDR3 DNA sequence: TGCGCCAGCAGCCAAGATGGCGGACTAGCGTTCTACAATGAGCAGTTCTTC. This chain uses TRBV4-1 with TRBJ2-1; 9 bases agree with TRBD2. The CDR3 is 17 amino acids. Trimming took 0 bases from V and 3 from J; bases not matched to a gene: 6. CDR1 is MGHRA, CDR2 YSYEKL, per germline.

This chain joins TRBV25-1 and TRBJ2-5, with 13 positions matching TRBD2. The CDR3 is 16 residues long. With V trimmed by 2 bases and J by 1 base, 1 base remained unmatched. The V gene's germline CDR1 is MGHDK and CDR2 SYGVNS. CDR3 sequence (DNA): TGTGCCAGCAGTGAAGGGACTAGCGGGGTCCAAGAGACCCAGTACTTC. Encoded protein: CASSEGTSGVQETQYF.

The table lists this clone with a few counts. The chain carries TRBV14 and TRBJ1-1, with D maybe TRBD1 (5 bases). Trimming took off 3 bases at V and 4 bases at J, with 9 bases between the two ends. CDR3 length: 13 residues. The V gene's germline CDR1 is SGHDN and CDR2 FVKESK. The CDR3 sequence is CASSQGGFTEAFF. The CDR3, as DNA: TGTGCCAGCAGCCAGGGGGGGTTCACTGAAGCTTTCTTT.

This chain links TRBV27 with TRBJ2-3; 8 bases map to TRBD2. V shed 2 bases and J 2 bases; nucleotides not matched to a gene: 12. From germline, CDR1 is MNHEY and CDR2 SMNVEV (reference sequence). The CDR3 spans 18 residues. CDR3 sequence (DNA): TGTGCCAGCAGTTTACCATTCGAACTAGCGGAGAACACAGATACGCAGTATTTT. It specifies CASSLPFELAENTDTQYF.